These 30 T cell receptor beta chains originate from one sample sequenced in a study of T cells in Graves' hyperthyroidism and ophthalmopathy. It was RNA transcripts that yielded the amplified TCR beta CDR3 regions. An initial round of RT-PCR targeting the TCR CDR3 relied on the HTBI primer set. Each CDR3 protein is one row after TCRdb ran MiXCR on the multiplex PCR reads. Here the sample spans 400,000 to 550,000 distinct CDR3 sequences, approximately 15% being singletons. The sample comprised blood. The receptors originated from a woman in her late teens or twenties with Graves' hyperthyroidism.

This clonotype was detected many times. This chain joins TRBV18 and TRBJ1-5; 8 nucleotides agree with TRBD1. This CDR3 contains 15 residues. J lost 3 bases, V lost 6 bases, and 7 bases had no gene match. Looked up from germline, CDR1 is KGHSH and CDR2 is LQKENI. CDR3 region: CASSNRDRTNQPQHF. CDR3 bases: TGTGCCAGCTCTAACCGGGACAGGACCAATCAGCCCCAGCATTTT.

At least ten counts were recorded for this clonotype. The gene calls are TRBV5-8 and TRBJ2-3, with 7 bases lining up with TRBD2. CDR3 length: 16 amino acids. Looked up from germline, CDR1 is SGHTS and CDR2 is YDEGEE. Trimming took 2 bases from V and 6 from J; bases not matched to a gene: 12. The DNA for the CDR3 is TGTGCCAGCAGCTTAGGACTAGGAGGGTCGGCGGATACGCAGTATTTT. It is translated as CASSLGLGGSADTQYF.

Ten or more counts support this clonotype. This sequence joins TRBV7-3 and TRBJ2-1, with D perhaps TRBD2 (5 bases). V gave up 5 bases and J gave up 0 bases, with 14 bases separating them. In germline, CDR1 is SGHTA, CDR2 FQGTGA. CDR3 length: 16 amino acids. CDR3 region: CASSLGSGRSYNEQFF. The CDR3 DNA sequence: TGTGCCAGCAGCCTCGGCAGCGGACGCTCCTACAATGAGCAGTTCTTC.

This clonotype was seen ten or more times. This sequence joins TRBV5-1 and TRBJ1-3; tentative D call: TRBD1 (6 bases). CDR3 length: 15 amino acids. V lost 4 bases and J lost 4, with 15 bases in between. The germline CDR1 and CDR2 sequences are SGHRS and YFSETQ. The CDR3 nucleotides are TGCGCCAGCAGCCCCTTCGGGGGCGGGGGAAACACCATATATTTT. Its translation: CASSPFGGGGNTIYF.

The rearrangement joins TRBV24-1 to TRBJ2-5; D is ambiguous. CDR3 length: 14 residues. Germline V gives CDR1 KGHDR, CDR2 SFDVKD. Trimming shortened V by 5 bases and J by 2 bases, and 11 bases separated the two germline ends. The CDR3 here is CATSGSTHQETQYF. The DNA of the CDR3 is TGTGCCACCAGTGGTTCGACACATCAAGAGACCCAGTACTTC.

This clonotype was found many times. The chain has TRBV2 and TRBJ2-1; no firm D call. V dropped 7 bases and J dropped 3 bases, with 7 bases sitting between them. This CDR3 is built from 12 residues. Germline CDR1 SNHLY, CDR2 FYNNEI. CDR3 sequence reads: CASNLVYNEQFF. CDR3 nucleotides: TGTGCCAGCAACCTTGTCTACAATGAGCAGTTCTTC. Combining the CDR3 with reference TRBV2 and TRBJ2-1 gives the whole variable domain EPEVTQTPSHQVTQMGQEVILRCVPISNHLYFYWYRQILGQKVEFLVSFYNNEISEKSEIFDDQFSVERPDGSNFTLKIRSTKLEDSAMYFCASNLVYNEQFFGPGTRLTVL.

There are many counts of this clonotype. The chain employs TRBV5-1 and TRBJ1-1, with D perhaps matching TRBD1 (6 bases). The CDR3 has 12 amino acids. V lost 4 bases, J lost 9 bases, and 13 bases lay in between. Germline V lookup: CDR1 SGHRS, CDR2 YFSETQ. The CDR3 is CASSADRVQAFF. DNA of the CDR3: TGCGCCAGCAGCGCGGACAGAGTCCAAGCTTTCTTT. Drawing the rest from reference TRBV5-1 and TRBJ1-1, the complete variable domain is KAGVTQTPRYLIKTRGQQVTLSCSPISGHRSVSWYQQTPGQGLQFLFEYFSETQRNKGNFPGRFSGRQFSNSRSEMNVSTLELGDSALYLCASSADRVQAFFGQGTRLTVV.

This clonotype has ten or more counts. The V call is TRBV29-1, the J call TRBJ2-3; the D gene could be TRBD1 or TRBD2 (5 bases each). Germline-derived CDR1 and CDR2 are SQVTM and ANQGSEA. The CDR3 spans 12 residues. With 7 bases removed from V and 5 bases from J, the gap between germline ends came to 13 bases. The CDR3 nucleotides are TGCAGCGGACAGCTCGCGGGAGATACGCAGTATTTT. As protein: CSGQLAGDTQYF.

About this clonotype: A much larger clone is a single base away; this may be a read error. This chain connects TRBV11-1 to TRBJ2-2; TRBD2 matches at 12 bases. The CDR3 extends over 19 amino acids. The V gene's germline CDR1 is SGHAT and CDR2 FQDESV (reference sequence). CDR3 in DNA: TGTGCCAGCAGCTCGTCGACTAGCGGGAGCTATGCCCGCACCGGGGGGCTGTTTTTT. Amino acid sequence: CASSSSTSGSYARTGGLFF.

The chain carries TRBV29-1 and TRBJ1-1; 9 positions match TRBD1. The CDR3 contains 16 residues. With 7 bases clipped from V and 6 bases from J, the junction kept 18 bases outside the gene matches. The germline CDR1 and CDR2 sequences are SQVTM and ANQGSEA. The CDR3 region is CSARSGPGQGPSEAFF. For the CDR3, the DNA is TGCAGCGCACGATCAGGGCCGGGACAGGGACCTTCTGAAGCTTTCTTT.

This clonotype was seen ten or more times. The chain carries TRBV19 and TRBJ1-2; D possibly corresponds to TRBD1 (5 bases). Germline V gene data show CDR1 as LNHDA and CDR2 as SQIVND (reference sequence). V lost 5 bases, J lost 7 bases, and 14 bases lay in between. The CDR3 is 13 amino acids. CDR3 loop: CASSEGPPGGYTF. The CDR3 nucleotides read TGTGCCAGTAGTGAGGGGCCCCCGGGTGGCTACACCTTC.

Many counts were recorded for this clonotype. This chain connects TRBV6-2 or TRBV6-3 to TRBJ2-7; D is undetermined. CDR1 MNHEY and CDR2 SVGEGT come from the germline V gene. This CDR3 has 13 residues. V lost 4 bases to trimming and J lost 1 base, with 8 bases between them. This CDR3 is CASSWSSSYEQYF. CDR3 DNA: TGTGCCAGCAGTTGGTCGTCGTCCTACGAGCAGTACTTC.

This clonotype was picked up many times. V gene TRBV12-3 or TRBV12-4 combines with J gene TRBJ2-1; the match to TRBD1 covers 7 bases. J was trimmed by 5 bases and V by 7 bases; bases with no gene match: 2. This CDR3 region has 12 residues. The DNA of the CDR3 is TGTGCCAGCAAGGGGGCCCACAATGAGCAGTTCTTC. Its protein is CASKGAHNEQFF.

The CDR3 DNA follows: TGTGCCAGTAGACTAGCGGGAGGGCCCATCTACGAGCAGTACTTC. It codes for CASRLAGGPIYEQYF. This chain uses TRBV19 with TRBJ2-7; 13 bases align to TRBD2. The CDR3 spans 15 residues. Germline CDR1 LNHDA, CDR2 SQIVND (reference sequence). V dropped 6 bases and J dropped 3; count of bases not matched to a gene: 5.

This clonotype has a count of ten or more. The CDR3 spells CAWCPTGRVNTIYF. The CDR3 coding sequence is TGTGCCTGGTGTCCCACAGGGAGAGTAAACACCATATATTTT. The V and J genes are TRBV30 and TRBJ1-3; tentative D call: TRBD1 (6 bases). The ends were cut back, 5 bases at V and 6 bases at J, with 17 bases in the middle. Germline V gene lookup returns CDR1 GTSNPN and CDR2 SVGIG (reference sequence). The CDR3 is 14 amino acids.

This clonotype has only a few counts. The V and J genes are TRBV30 and TRBJ1-2, with 7 bases identical to TRBD1. The CDR3 extends over 14 amino acids. Losses at the gene ends were 0 bases for V and 5 bases for J; bases not matched to a gene: 6. Per germline, CDR1 GTSNPN and CDR2 SVGIG (reference sequence). CDR3 coding DNA: TGTGCCTGGAGTGTGGCAGGGGGACGGTATGGCTACACCTTC. Translating gives CAWSVAGGRYGYTF.

Ten or more counts support this clonotype. This chain joins TRBV19 and TRBJ2-5, with 7 bases identical to TRBD2. The CDR3 length is 16 residues. Germline CDR1 and CDR2: LNHDA and SQIVND (reference sequence). V gave up 1 base and J gave up 1 base; unmatched junction bases: 6. For the CDR3, the DNA is TGTGCCAGTAGTATAGCAGGAGGGAGGGCCCAAGAGACCCAGTACTTC. This encodes CASSIAGGRAQETQYF.

Ten or more counts support this clonotype. This chain joins TRBV2 and TRBJ2-2; TRBD1 aligns across 10 bases. The junction had 3 bases not matched to a gene; V was cut back by 6 bases and J by 2 bases. CDR1 is SNHLY and CDR2 is FYNNEI in the germline V gene. This CDR3 region has 15 residues. Here the CDR3 reads CASRGQGGNTGELFF. In DNA, the CDR3 is TGTGCCAGCAGAGGACAGGGGGGCAACACCGGGGAGCTGTTTTTT.

This clonotype showed up many times. The chain recombines TRBV7-8 with TRBJ2-1; D not resolved. The CDR3 consists of 12 residues. Between the trimmed V and J ends, which lost 5 bases and 5 bases, there was a span of 7 bases. Looked up from germline, CDR1 is SGHVS and CDR2 is FQNEAQ. CDR3 amino acids: CASSPRDNEQFF. The CDR3 bases are TGTGCCAGCAGCCCACGGGACAATGAGCAGTTCTTC. The variable domain in full, completed from reference TRBV7-8 and TRBJ2-1, reads GAGVSQSPRYKVAKRGQDVALRCDPISGHVSLFWYQQALGQGPEFLTYFQNEAQLDKSGLPSDRFFAERPEGSVSTLKIQRTQQEDSAVYLCASSPRDNEQFFGPGTRLTVL.

This clonotype was detected ten times or more. The V gene is TRBV11-3, the J gene TRBJ1-4, with TRBD1 matching 7 bases. The CDR3 has 15 residues. Germline values: CDR1 SGHNT, CDR2 YENEEA. With V trimmed by 1 base and J by 10 bases, 9 bases remained unmatched. This chain's CDR3 is CASSLGEGATLKLFF. The CDR3, as DNA: TGTGCCAGCAGCTTAGGGGAGGGGGCAACCTTAAAACTGTTTTTT. The full variable domain, in which reference TRBV11-3 and TRBJ1-4 provide the parts outside the CDR3, is EAGVVQSPRYKIIEKKQPVAFWCNPISGHNTLYWYLQNLGQGPELLIRYENEEAVDDSQLPKDRFSAERLKGVDSTLKIQPAELGDSAVYLCASSLGEGATLKLFFGSGTQLSVL.

This clonotype was recorded at least ten times. V and J are TRBV27 and TRBJ2-1; tentatively, D is TRBD2 (6 bases). V lost 4 bases to trimming and J lost 0 bases, with 10 bases between them. Germline V gives CDR1 MNHEY, CDR2 SMNVEV (reference sequence). The CDR3 is 15 amino acids. DNA for the CDR3: TGTGCCAGCAGTTCGGGGGTCGGCTCCTACAATGAGCAGTTCTTC. As protein: CASSSGVGSYNEQFF.

This clonotype was found a few times. This chain connects TRBV27 to TRBJ2-3; weak D call: TRBD2 (5 bases). V was shortened by 0 bases and J by 2 bases, with 15 bases between the two germline ends. CDR1 MNHEY and CDR2 SMNVEV come from the germline V gene (reference sequence). This CDR3 spans 17 amino acids. Here the CDR3 reads CASSLSRSEHFTDTQYF. The DNA of the CDR3 is TGTGCCAGCAGTTTATCCCGTAGCGAACATTTCACAGATACGCAGTATTTT.

This clonotype was detected many times. The chain is built from TRBV11-2 and TRBJ2-7; D unclear. The CDR3 spans 14 residues. Per germline, CDR1 SGHAT and CDR2 FQNNGV. V was pared by 1 base and J by 2 bases, with 9 bases between. In DNA, the CDR3 is TGTGCCAGCAGCTTAGCGCGGCTAACCTACGAGCAGTACTTC. Translating gives CASSLARLTYEQYF.

The chain couples TRBV20-1 to TRBJ2-1, with D perhaps TRBD2 (5 bases). Trimming pared 3 bases from V and 12 bases from J, leaving 15 bases between. The germline V gene encodes CDR1 DFQATT and CDR2 SNEGSKA (reference sequence). The CDR3 totals 12 residues. The CDR3 DNA reads TGCAGTGCTAGGACGGGATCGATTTGGCAGTTCTTC. Translated: CSARTGSIWQFF.

This clonotype was seen ten or more times. The genes are TRBV12-5 and TRBJ1-5, with a possible D match to TRBD1 (6 bases). Germline V CDR1 and CDR2: LGHNT, FRNRAP. This CDR3 has 16 residues. V was cut by 2 bases and J by 3 bases, with 14 bases left in between. The CDR3 DNA reads as TGTGCTAGTGGTTTGCCCTCGGACAGTTTCAATCAGCCCCAGCATTTT. Amino acid sequence: CASGLPSDSFNQPQHF.

This clonotype was detected many times. V is TRBV11-2 and J is TRBJ1-5, with 7 bases aligning to TRBD1. This CDR3 comprises 15 residues. From germline, CDR1 is SGHAT and CDR2 FQNNGV. The ends lost 1 base at V and 6 bases at J; junction bases unmatched: 6. CDR3 coding DNA: TGTGCCAGCAGCTTAGGGGACAGAGGAAGTCAGCCCCAGCATTTT. This translates into CASSLGDRGSQPQHF.

This chain uses TRBV6-5 with TRBJ1-2; no firm D call. This CDR3 has 13 residues. Per the germline V gene, CDR1 is MNHEY and CDR2 is SVGAGI. Trimming took 4 bases from V and 3 from J, leaving 9 bases between them. The CDR3 DNA sequence: TGTGCCAGCAGTTCCGCTGAGGACTATGGCTACACCTTC. Its protein is CASSSAEDYGYTF.

This clonotype was counted at least ten times. The chain uses TRBV20-1 and TRBJ2-1, with 8 bases that match TRBD2. The CDR3 runs 12 residues. V trimming: 3 bases; J trimming: 8 bases; junction bases outside the gene matches: 3. Per germline, CDR1 DFQATT and CDR2 SNEGSKA (reference sequence). The CDR3 region has the DNA TGCAGTGCTAGCGGGAGGGCATATGAGCAGTTCTTC. Translating it yields CSASGRAYEQFF.

The chain has TRBV10-3 and TRBJ1-4; no clear D gene. Trimming took off 3 bases at V and 7 bases at J, with 15 bases between the two ends. CDR3 size: 15 residues. Germline CDR1 ENHRY, CDR2 SYGVKD. The CDR3 loop reads CAISEIEGWGEKLFF. CDR3 DNA sequence: TGTGCCATCAGTGAAATAGAGGGCTGGGGTGAAAAACTGTTTTTT.

This clonotype was observed at least ten times. J is TRBJ2-7 and V is TRBV14; D is unclear. From germline, CDR1 is SGHDN and CDR2 FVKESK. V lost 5 bases and J 3 bases, leaving 8 bases between the germline ends. CDR3 length equals 12 residues. The CDR3 nucleotides read TGTGCCAGCAGCTTCGGCCGCTACGAGCAGTACTTC. Its translation is CASSFGRYEQYF.